The rows below give T cell receptor beta chains drawn from one sample of a study of T cells during gluten challenge in celiac disease. TCRdb called the single-cell sequencing reads again in MiXCR, with one record for every CDR3 protein. This sample yields about 310 distinct CDR3 sequences, of which under 55% are seen a single time; around 62% belongs to the top ten. Sequences were derived from gluten-specific CD4+ T cells sorted from the duodenum using tetramers, sampled at baseline or on day 14 of gluten challenge (not recorded which). These receptors were taken from a female donor with celiac disease. CDR3s include the opening cysteine and the closing phenylalanine or tryptophan. Fields, in order: J gene, V gene, D gene, clone size, CDR3 DNA, CDR3 protein. D genes are given only for firm matches. Clone size is not always given. Where it is, it says once, few, many or a class for expanded clones.

j_gene: TRBJ2-1
v_gene: TRBV4-3
d_gene: TRBD2
abundance: .
CDR3nt: TGCGCCAGCAGCCACCTACTAGCGAGGGACTACAATGAGCAGTTCTTC
CDR3aa: CASSHLLARDYNEQFF

j_gene: TRBJ2-4
v_gene: TRBV6-1
d_gene: .
abundance: hyperexpanded
CDR3nt: TGTGCCAGCAGTCTTAGGGTGGCCGGGATGGGAGCCAAAAACATTCAGTACTTC
CDR3aa: CASSLRVAGMGAKNIQYF

j_gene: TRBJ1-3
v_gene: TRBV4-2
d_gene: TRBD1
abundance: .
CDR3nt: TGTGCCAGCAGCCACCCCGGACAGGCCTCTGGAAACACCATATATTTT
CDR3aa: CASSHPGQASGNTIYF

j_gene: TRBJ2-1
v_gene: TRBV27
d_gene: .
abundance: .
CDR3nt: TGTGCCAGCAGCCAACTACAGAGGAATGAGCAGTTCTTC
CDR3aa: CASSQLQRNEQFF

j_gene: TRBJ2-1
v_gene: TRBV20-1
d_gene: .
abundance: .
CDR3nt: TGCAGTGCTAGAGATTTGAGAATCTCCTACAATGAGCAGTTCTTC
CDR3aa: CSARDLRISYNEQFF

j_gene: TRBJ2-3
v_gene: TRBV7-6
d_gene: TRBD2
abundance: few
CDR3nt: TGTGCCAGCAGCTCCGTCCCGGGACTAGCGGGAGGGATCTTAGATACGCAGTATTTT
CDR3aa: CASSSVPGLAGGILDTQYF

j_gene: TRBJ1-2
v_gene: TRBV4-2
d_gene: TRBD1
abundance: once
CDR3nt: TGTGCCAGCAGCCATATGGACAGGATGGGTATTTATGGCTACACCTTC
CDR3aa: CASSHMDRMGIYGYTF

j_gene: TRBJ1-4
v_gene: TRBV29-1
d_gene: .
abundance: .
CDR3nt: TGCAGCGTTGCCCTACCGGCTGATGAAAAACTGTTTTTT
CDR3aa: CSVALPADEKLFF

j_gene: TRBJ2-5
v_gene: TRBV20-1
d_gene: .
abundance: .
CDR3nt: TGCAGTGCTAGCCGGCAGTACCAAGAGACCCAGTACTTC
CDR3aa: CSASRQYQETQYF

j_gene: TRBJ2-2
v_gene: TRBV24-1
d_gene: .
abundance: .
CDR3nt: TGTGCCACCGGGACACCGAACACCGGGGAGCTGTTTTTT
CDR3aa: CATGTPNTGELFF

j_gene: TRBJ2-3
v_gene: TRBV3-1
d_gene: TRBD2
abundance: .
CDR3nt: TGTGCCAGCAGCCCCTGGACTAGCGGGGGCTACACAGATACGCAGTATTTT
CDR3aa: CASSPWTSGGYTDTQYF

j_gene: TRBJ2-5
v_gene: TRBV7-2
d_gene: .
abundance: .
CDR3nt: TGTGCCAGCAGCTTAGTATCCCACCGGGGGGAGACCCAGTACTTC
CDR3aa: CASSLVSHRGETQYF

j_gene: TRBJ2-7
v_gene: TRBV29-1
d_gene: .
abundance: .
CDR3nt: TGCAGCGTGGGTCCGGGACAAATCTACGAGCAGTACTTC
CDR3aa: CSVGPGQIYEQYF

j_gene: TRBJ2-6
v_gene: TRBV19
d_gene: .
abundance: .
CDR3nt: TGTGCCAGTAGTATATATGAGCTGGGGGCGGCTGGGGCCAACGTCCTGACTTTC
CDR3aa: CASSIYELGAAGANVLTF

j_gene: TRBJ2-7
v_gene: TRBV5-1
d_gene: .
abundance: .
CDR3nt: TGCGCCAGCAGCTTGGGTACAGGCGCCTACGAGCAGTACTTC
CDR3aa: CASSLGTGAYEQYF

j_gene: TRBJ2-3
v_gene: TRBV29-1
d_gene: TRBD2
abundance: .
CDR3nt: TGCAGCGCCTACGGACTAGCGGGAACAGATACGCAGTATTTT
CDR3aa: CSAYGLAGTDTQYF

j_gene: TRBJ1-2
v_gene: TRBV5-6
d_gene: .
abundance: few
CDR3nt: TGTGCCAGCAGCTTGAAAACCTCCTATGGCTACACCTTC
CDR3aa: CASSLKTSYGYTF

j_gene: TRBJ2-5
v_gene: TRBV7-2
d_gene: TRBD2
abundance: .
CDR3nt: TGTGCCAGCAGCTTAAGGGCGGGGGGACAAGAGCCCCAGTACTTC
CDR3aa: CASSLRAGGQEPQYF

j_gene: TRBJ1-2
v_gene: TRBV7-8
d_gene: .
abundance: few
CDR3nt: TGTGCCAGCAGCTTAACGCAGGGCGCTGGCTACACCTTC
CDR3aa: CASSLTQGAGYTF

j_gene: TRBJ2-7
v_gene: TRBV7-2
d_gene: TRBD1
abundance: few
CDR3nt: TGTGCCAGCAGCTTATGGGGACAGGGTGAAGGCGAGCAGTACTTC
CDR3aa: CASSLWGQGEGEQYF

j_gene: TRBJ2-5
v_gene: TRBV29-1
d_gene: TRBD1
abundance: .
CDR3nt: TGCAGCGTTTCGACAGGGTGGAGCGAGACCCAGTACTTC
CDR3aa: CSVSTGWSETQYF

j_gene: TRBJ1-1
v_gene: TRBV29-1
d_gene: .
abundance: .
CDR3nt: TGCAGCGTTGGCAGTATGAACACTGAAGCTTTCTTT
CDR3aa: CSVGSMNTEAFF

j_gene: TRBJ1-4
v_gene: TRBV7-2
d_gene: .
abundance: large
CDR3nt: TGTGCCAGCAGCTTCATACAGGGCGAAAAACTGTTTTTT
CDR3aa: CASSFIQGEKLFF

j_gene: TRBJ2-5
v_gene: TRBV29-1
d_gene: TRBD2
abundance: .
CDR3nt: TGCAGCGCTTCTAGCGGGGGGCAATGGGGAGAGACCCAGTACTTC
CDR3aa: CSASSGGQWGETQYF

j_gene: TRBJ2-2
v_gene: TRBV7-2
d_gene: .
abundance: few
CDR3nt: TGTGCCAGCAGCTTCTCGGGTAGCGCCGGGGAGCTGTTTTTT
CDR3aa: CASSFSGSAGELFF

j_gene: TRBJ1-5
v_gene: TRBV29-1
d_gene: TRBD1
abundance: .
CDR3nt: TGCAGCGTGGGACAGGGTTTCGAGGGGCCCCAGCATTTT
CDR3aa: CSVGQGFEGPQHF

j_gene: TRBJ1-4
v_gene: TRBV5-5
d_gene: .
abundance: .
CDR3nt: TGTGCCAGCAGCGAAGGTGGGGCAGGTGAAAAACTGTTTTTT
CDR3aa: CASSEGGAGEKLFF

j_gene: TRBJ2-7
v_gene: TRBV19
d_gene: .
abundance: .
CDR3nt: TGTGCCAGTAGTCCCATGGGGACTTCCTACGAGCAGTACTTC
CDR3aa: CASSPMGTSYEQYF

j_gene: TRBJ1-4
v_gene: TRBV4-3
d_gene: .
abundance: .
CDR3nt: TGCGCCAGCAGCCTTCTGCCGGACGGTGCAACTAATGAAAAACTGTTTTTT
CDR3aa: CASSLLPDGATNEKLFF

j_gene: TRBJ1-5
v_gene: TRBV29-1
d_gene: .
abundance: large
CDR3nt: TGCAGCGTTGGGGGTTTCGATCAGCCCCAGCATTTT
CDR3aa: CSVGGFDQPQHF

j_gene: TRBJ2-1
v_gene: TRBV6-2/TRBV6-3
d_gene: TRBD2
abundance: large
CDR3nt: TGTGCCAGCAGTTACTCCCATGAGGGACTACAGTTCTTC
CDR3aa: CASSYSHEGLQFF

j_gene: TRBJ2-7
v_gene: TRBV5-1
d_gene: TRBD1
abundance: hyperexpanded
CDR3nt: TGCGCCAGCCGAACGGGACAGGGCTACTACGAGCAGTACTTC
CDR3aa: CASRTGQGYYEQYF

j_gene: TRBJ1-5
v_gene: TRBV9
d_gene: TRBD1
abundance: few
CDR3nt: TGTGCCAGCAGCTCAAAAAGCCGACAGGGGGCTAGGCAGCCCCAGCATTTT
CDR3aa: CASSSKSRQGARQPQHF

j_gene: TRBJ1-6
v_gene: TRBV28
d_gene: TRBD1
abundance: .
CDR3nt: TGTGCCAGCAGCCAAATCGGACAGGGGAGGTCACCCCTCCACTTT
CDR3aa: CASSQIGQGRSPLHF

j_gene: TRBJ1-2
v_gene: TRBV5-6
d_gene: TRBD1
abundance: .
CDR3nt: TGTGCCAGCAGCCAAGGGACAGGGTATGGCTACACCTTC
CDR3aa: CASSQGTGYGYTF

j_gene: TRBJ1-5
v_gene: TRBV6-2/TRBV6-3
d_gene: .
abundance: hyperexpanded
CDR3nt: TGTGCCAGCAGGAAGTGGGATCAGCCCCAGCATTTT
CDR3aa: CASRKWDQPQHF

j_gene: TRBJ2-5
v_gene: TRBV4-1
d_gene: TRBD1
abundance: few
CDR3nt: TGCGCCAGCAGCCAAAATGGACAGGGGGGAGAGACCCAGTACTTC
CDR3aa: CASSQNGQGGETQYF

j_gene: TRBJ1-2
v_gene: TRBV6-2/TRBV6-3
d_gene: .
abundance: .
CDR3nt: TGTGCCAGCACAGGTTTACAGGCCAGGGGCGGCTACACCTTC
CDR3aa: CASTGLQARGGYTF

j_gene: TRBJ2-7
v_gene: TRBV28
d_gene: .
abundance: .
CDR3nt: TGTGCCAGCAGTGCGAGACAGTACCACGAGCAGTACTTC
CDR3aa: CASSARQYHEQYF

j_gene: TRBJ2-2
v_gene: TRBV4-2
d_gene: TRBD1
abundance: .
CDR3nt: TGTGCCAGCTGCCTAACACCCCACCAGGGGGAAGGGGAGCTGTTTTTT
CDR3aa: CASCLTPHQGEGELFF

j_gene: TRBJ2-2
v_gene: TRBV5-6
d_gene: .
abundance: large
CDR3nt: TGTGCCAGCAGCTTTGGTGTTAGCGGGGAGCTGTTTTTT
CDR3aa: CASSFGVSGELFF

j_gene: TRBJ1-5
v_gene: TRBV6-2/TRBV6-3
d_gene: .
abundance: .
CDR3nt: TGTGCCAGCAGCCCGACCATTGGGGGGGCCCAGCATTTT
CDR3aa: CASSPTIGGAQHF

j_gene: TRBJ1-3
v_gene: TRBV28
d_gene: .
abundance: .
CDR3nt: TGTGCCAGCAGTATGACAGGACTCACTGGAAACACCATATATTTT
CDR3aa: CASSMTGLTGNTIYF

j_gene: TRBJ2-5
v_gene: TRBV11-2
d_gene: .
abundance: .
CDR3nt: TGTGCCAGCAGCCCAGCCGGGACGCAGGGAGAGACCCAGTACTTC
CDR3aa: CASSPAGTQGETQYF

j_gene: TRBJ2-5
v_gene: TRBV19
d_gene: .
abundance: large
CDR3nt: TGTGCCAGCAGAGTACCCGCCGGAGAGACCCAGTACTTC
CDR3aa: CASRVPAGETQYF